This passage covers 23 T cell receptor beta chains from one sample sequenced in a study of cytomegalovirus exposure and HLA in healthy donors. Amplification used 60 Vbeta primers and 13 Jbeta primers. The protocol was immunoSEQ multiplex PCR, while the TCRdb copy is restricted to in-frame clones and leaves out a portion. Here the sample table reports roughly 50,000 clones. The sequencing sample was made of PBMCs. All receptors come from a woman in her 40s in good health and CMV-seronegative.

The genes are TRBV5-4 and TRBJ2-5; 11 nucleotides match TRBD2. The J segment lost 2 bases and the V segment lost 5 bases, leaving 8 bases of the junction unmatched. Germline assignment: CDR1 SGHNT and CDR2 YYREEE (reference sequence). The CDR3 spans 16 residues. This chain's CDR3 is CASSFSGGAGQETQYF. The CDR3 DNA reads TGTGCCAGCAGTTTTAGCGGGGGGGCCGGGCAAGAGACCCAGTACTTC.

The genes are TRBV9 and TRBJ2-7; 8 positions agree with TRBD1. The CDR3 runs to 15 residues. V trimming: 0 bases; J trimming: 6 bases; junction bases outside the gene matches: 8. Germline loops: CDR1 SGDLS, CDR2 YYNGEE. CDR3 DNA: TGTGCCAGCAGCGTAGGGCCCAGGGGGCTTGGCGAGCAGTACTTC. Protein: CASSVGPRGLGEQYF.

The rearrangement joins TRBV6-6 to TRBJ1-2; a weak D match, TRBD1 (5 bases). V gave up 2 bases and J gave up 7 bases, with 11 bases separating them. The CDR3 sequence is 13 residues long. Germline V lookup: CDR1 MNHNY, CDR2 SVGAGI (reference sequence). The DNA for the CDR3 is TGTGCCAGCAGTTACCTACCGACAGCTGGCTACACCTTC. Protein: CASSYLPTAGYTF.

V is TRBV7-9 and J is TRBJ1-1; possibly TRBD1 for D (6 bases). Germline values: CDR1 SEHNR, CDR2 FQNEAQ (reference sequence). This CDR3 is 14 amino acids long. V dropped 3 bases and J dropped 4 bases, with 12 bases sitting between them. CDR3 protein: CASSLLQGATEAFF. The CDR3 DNA sequence: TGTGCCAGCAGCTTGCTACAGGGAGCCACTGAAGCTTTCTTT.

The V and J genes are TRBV11-1 and TRBJ2-1; 9 bases map to TRBD2. The CDR3 loop spans 15 amino acids. Germline V lookup: CDR1 SGHAT, CDR2 FQDESV (reference sequence). With 1 base clipped from V and 5 bases from J, the junction kept 3 bases outside the gene matches. The CDR3, as DNA: TGTGCCAGCAGCTTAGGAAGCGGGGGGAACAATGAGCAGTTCTTC. As protein: CASSLGSGGNNEQFF.

The CDR3 is CASSIDRGYTQYF. The CDR3 DNA reads as TGTGCCAGCAGCATTGACAGGGGATATACGCAGTATTTT. The rearrangement links TRBV7-8 to TRBJ2-3; 8 nucleotides align to TRBD1. The CDR3 spans 13 residues. Germline trimming cut 5 bases from V and 7 bases from J; bases unmatched to any gene: 5. Germline CDR1 and CDR2: SGHVS and FQNEAQ.

The V call is TRBV19, the J call TRBJ1-1; 8 bases line up with TRBD1. This CDR3 region has 13 residues. CDR1 and CDR2 from the germline V gene are LNHDA and SQIVND (reference sequence). V dropped 7 bases and J dropped 8; count of bases not matched to a gene: 9. This chain's CDR3 is CASTPNRGREAFF. In DNA, the CDR3 is TGTGCCAGTACCCCCAACAGGGGGAGGGAAGCTTTCTTT.

V usage is TRBV18 and J usage is TRBJ2-7; a weak D match, TRBD1 (6 bases). Trimming stripped 6 bases from V and 1 base from J, with 16 bases between. Germline CDR1 KGHSH, CDR2 LQKENI. The CDR3 is made up of 15 amino acids. The CDR3 DNA sequence: TGTGCCAGCTCCGGAACCGGGACACCGTCCTACGAGCAGTACTTC. Protein sequence: CASSGTGTPSYEQYF.

The CDR3 loop reads CASTRTSGGWGTEQFF. CDR3 nucleotide sequence: TGTGCCAGTACCAGAACTAGCGGGGGCTGGGGCACTGAGCAGTTCTTC. The chain employs TRBV19 and TRBJ2-1; 11 bases fit TRBD2. CDR1 is LNHDA and CDR2 is SQIVND in the germline V gene (reference sequence). The V gene end was trimmed by 7 bases and the J gene end by 9 bases; junction bases not matched to a gene: 14. The CDR3 is 16 amino acids.

This rearrangement joins TRBV9 to TRBJ1-3, with D maybe TRBD1 (5 bases). CDR1 SGDLS and CDR2 YYNGEE come from the germline V gene. CDR3 size: 17 residues. The V end lost 0 bases, the J end lost 3 bases, and 16 bases lay between the germline ends. As DNA, the CDR3 is TGTGCCAGCAGCGTAGGAGGAGGGGAGCCAGATGGAAACACCATATATTTT. It codes for CASSVGGGEPDGNTIYF. The full variable domain, in which reference TRBV9 and TRBJ1-3 provide the parts outside the CDR3, is DSGVTQTPKHLITATGQRVTLRCSPRSGDLSVYWYQQSLDQGLQFLIQYYNGEERAKGNILERFSAQQFPDLHSELNLSSLELGDSALYFCASSVGGGEPDGNTIYFGEGSWLTVV.

V usage is TRBV9 and J usage is TRBJ2-3, with TRBD1 matching 11 bases. V gave up 2 bases and J gave up 3 bases; unmatched junction bases: 5. CDR3 length: 16 amino acids. Germline V lookup: CDR1 SGDLS, CDR2 YYNGEE. The CDR3 here is CASSVNGQGATDTQYF. CDR3 in DNA: TGTGCCAGCAGCGTGAATGGACAGGGGGCTACAGATACGCAGTATTTT.

DNA of the CDR3: TGCGCCAGCAGCTTGGACGTGGGGCAAGGTGAAGCTTTCTTT. Its translation is CASSLDVGQGEAFF. V and J are TRBV5-1 and TRBJ1-1; a possible D gene is TRBD1 (5 bases). From germline, CDR1 is SGHRS and CDR2 YFSETQ. CDR3 length equals 14 residues. The germline V and J ends were trimmed by 0 bases and 7 bases, with 13 bases remaining between them.

V gene TRBV29-1 combines with J gene TRBJ1-1; D uncertain. V lost 4 bases to trimming and J lost 3 bases, with 6 bases between them. The CDR3 covers 11 residues. CDR1 is SQVTM and CDR2 is ANQGSEA in the germline V gene. Here the CDR3 reads CSVGSDTEAFF. The CDR3 coding sequence is TGCAGCGTTGGCTCGGACACTGAAGCTTTCTTT.

This chain uses TRBV30 with TRBJ2-5, with 8 bases that match TRBD1. V lost 4 bases, J lost 6 bases, and 4 bases stayed unmatched. Germline V gene data show CDR1 as GTSNPN and CDR2 as SVGIG (reference sequence). There are 12 residues in the CDR3. CDR3 protein: CAWTGGAKTQYF. For the CDR3, the DNA is TGTGCCTGGACAGGGGGCGCGAAGACCCAGTACTTC.

The chain employs TRBV12-5 and TRBJ1-5, with no clear D. The CDR3 totals 15 residues. CDR1 and CDR2 from the germline V gene are LGHNT and FRNRAP. Trimming shortened V by 2 bases and J by 2 bases, and 10 bases separated the two germline ends. The CDR3 here is CASGLSGLGNQPQHF. Here the CDR3 DNA reads TGTGCTAGTGGTTTGTCGGGGTTGGGCAATCAGCCCCAGCATTTT.

The chain couples TRBV4-1 to TRBJ1-4; D ambiguous. This CDR3 comprises 14 residues. Germline CDR1 is MGHRA and CDR2 is YSYEKL. Trimming left V 1 base short and J 7 bases short, with 10 bases between. CDR3 DNA: TGCGCCAGCAGCCAAGGCGGGCTGAGTGAAAAACTGTTTTTT. Residues: CASSQGGLSEKLFF.

This chain connects TRBV10-3 to TRBJ2-1; 9 positions match TRBD1. CDR1 is ENHRY, CDR2 SYGVKD, per germline. CDR3 length: 15 amino acids. The trim removed 5 bases at V and 0 bases at J, leaving 2 bases unmatched. CDR3 DNA sequence: TGTGCCATCAGTCCGGGACAGGGCTCCTACAATGAGCAGTTCTTC. Its translation: CAISPGQGSYNEQFF.

V and J are TRBV28 and TRBJ1-3; 10 bases are shared with TRBD1. The CDR3 has 15 residues. The V gene end was trimmed by 4 bases and the J gene end by 8 bases; junction bases not matched to a gene: 8. Looked up from germline, CDR1 is MDHEN and CDR2 is SYDVKM. In nucleotides, the CDR3 is TGTGCCAGCAGTTCCCCGGGACAGGGGACGGACACCATATATTTT. Translating it yields CASSSPGQGTDTIYF.

This chain joins TRBV6-5 and TRBJ1-2, with a tentative D call TRBD1 (6 bases). The CDR3 has 14 residues. Trimming cost V 5 bases and J 2 bases, with 12 bases left between them. The V gene's germline CDR1 is MNHEY and CDR2 SVGAGI. CDR3 sequence (DNA): TGTGCCAGCAGTGCCGGGACATACAACTATGGCTACACCTTC. The encoded protein is CASSAGTYNYGYTF.

CDR3 protein: CASSPGTGVAETQYF. For the CDR3, the DNA is TGTGCCAGCAGCCCTGGGACAGGGGTCGCAGAGACCCAGTACTTC. The chain links TRBV11-2 to TRBJ2-5; 10 bases line up with TRBD1. The CDR3 runs to 15 residues. Unmatched junction bases numbered 7, after V lost 5 bases and J lost 4 bases. Per germline, CDR1 SGHAT and CDR2 FQNNGV.

CDR3 sequence reads: CATSSYVVLSGYTF. The CDR3 nucleotides read TGTGCCACCAGCAGTTATGTCGTCTTATCTGGCTACACCTTC. The rearrangement joins TRBV15 to TRBJ1-2; D is unresolved. V lost 3 bases and J 7 bases, leaving 15 bases between the germline ends. CDR3 size: 14 residues. Germline CDR1 is LNHNV and CDR2 is YYDKDF (reference sequence).

The chain combines TRBV12-5 with TRBJ2-7, with 7 positions matching TRBD1. The CDR3 length is 15 residues. CDR1 is LGHNT, CDR2 FRNRAP, per germline. V was clipped by 2 bases and J by 2 bases; unmatched bases: 6. The CDR3 region has the DNA TGTGCTAGTGGTTTGCTTGGACAGGCCACCTACGAGCAGTACTTC. This codes for CASGLLGQATYEQYF.

This chain joins TRBV4-1 and TRBJ1-1; no firm D call. Germline V gene lookup returns CDR1 MGHRA and CDR2 YSYEKL. The CDR3 runs to 13 residues. Trimming cost V 0 bases and J 9 bases, with 11 bases left between them. The DNA of the CDR3 is TGCGCCAGCAGCCAAGATGGTAGCCTACAAGCTTTCTTT. It encodes CASSQDGSLQAFF.